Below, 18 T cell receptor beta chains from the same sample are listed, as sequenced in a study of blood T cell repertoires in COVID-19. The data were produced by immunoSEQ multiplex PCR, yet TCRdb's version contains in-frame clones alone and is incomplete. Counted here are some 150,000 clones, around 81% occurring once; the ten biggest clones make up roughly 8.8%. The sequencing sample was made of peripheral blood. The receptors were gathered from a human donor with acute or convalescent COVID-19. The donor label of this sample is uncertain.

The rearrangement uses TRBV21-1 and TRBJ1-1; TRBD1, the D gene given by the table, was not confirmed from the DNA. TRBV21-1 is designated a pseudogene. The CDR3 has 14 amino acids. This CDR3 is CASSTRDGNTEAFF. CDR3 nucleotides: TGTGCCAGCAGCACCAGGGATGGGAACACTGAAGCTTTCTTT.

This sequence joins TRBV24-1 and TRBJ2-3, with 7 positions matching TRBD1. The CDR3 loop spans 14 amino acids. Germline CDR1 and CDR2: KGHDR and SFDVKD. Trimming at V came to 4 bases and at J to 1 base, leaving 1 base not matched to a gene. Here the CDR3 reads CATSEGTGTDTQYF. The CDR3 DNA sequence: TGTGCCACCAGTGAGGGGACAGGCACAGATACGCAGTATTTT.

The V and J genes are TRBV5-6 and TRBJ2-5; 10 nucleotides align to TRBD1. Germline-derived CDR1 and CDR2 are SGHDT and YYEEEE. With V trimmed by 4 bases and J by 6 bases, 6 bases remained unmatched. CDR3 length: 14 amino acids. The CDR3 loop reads CASSLFDRGQTQYF. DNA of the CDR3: TGTGCCAGCAGCCTTTTCGACAGGGGGCAGACCCAGTACTTC.

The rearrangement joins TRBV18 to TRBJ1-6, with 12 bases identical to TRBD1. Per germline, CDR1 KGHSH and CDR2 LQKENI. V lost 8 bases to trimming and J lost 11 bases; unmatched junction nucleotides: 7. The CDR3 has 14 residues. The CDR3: CASGPGQGATPLHF. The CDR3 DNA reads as TGTGCCAGCGGACCGGGACAGGGGGCTACACCCCTCCACTTT.

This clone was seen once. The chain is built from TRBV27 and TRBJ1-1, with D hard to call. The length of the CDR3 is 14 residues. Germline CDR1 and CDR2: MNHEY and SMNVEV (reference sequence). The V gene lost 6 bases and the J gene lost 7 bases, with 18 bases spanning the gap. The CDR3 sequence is CASSPRGVKSEAFF. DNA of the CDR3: TGTGCCAGCAGCCCCCGCGGGGTGAAAAGTGAAGCTTTCTTT.

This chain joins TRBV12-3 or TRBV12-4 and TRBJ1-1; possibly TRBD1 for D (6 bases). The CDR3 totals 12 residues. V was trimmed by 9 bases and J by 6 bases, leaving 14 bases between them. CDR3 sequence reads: CASHTGNAEAFF. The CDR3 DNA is TGTGCCAGTCACACAGGGAATGCTGAAGCTTTCTTT.

The CDR3 nucleotides read TGTGCCAGCAGCTTTCAAAGCGGAACTTTCTTT. Translated: CASSFQSGTFF. The V and J genes are TRBV28 and TRBJ1-1, with unresolved D. CDR1 is MDHEN and CDR2 is SYDVKM in the germline V gene. V was cut by 6 bases and J by 12 bases, with 14 bases left in between. This CDR3 region has 11 residues.

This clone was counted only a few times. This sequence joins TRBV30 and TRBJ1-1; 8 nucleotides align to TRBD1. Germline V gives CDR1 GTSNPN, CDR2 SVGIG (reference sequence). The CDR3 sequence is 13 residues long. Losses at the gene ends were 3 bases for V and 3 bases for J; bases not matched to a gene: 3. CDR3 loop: CAWRDRAYTEAFF. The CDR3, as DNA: TGTGCCTGGAGGGACAGGGCATACACTGAAGCTTTCTTT.

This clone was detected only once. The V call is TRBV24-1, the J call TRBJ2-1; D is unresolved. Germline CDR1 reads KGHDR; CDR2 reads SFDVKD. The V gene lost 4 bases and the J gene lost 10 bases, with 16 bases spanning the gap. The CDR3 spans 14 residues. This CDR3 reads CATSEQQARSEQFF. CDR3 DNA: TGTGCCACCAGTGAACAACAAGCCAGGTCCGAGCAGTTCTTC.

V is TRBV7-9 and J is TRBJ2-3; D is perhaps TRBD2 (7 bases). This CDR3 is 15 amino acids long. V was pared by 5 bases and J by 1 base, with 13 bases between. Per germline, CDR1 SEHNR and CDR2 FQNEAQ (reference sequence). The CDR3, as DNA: TGTGCCAGCAGCCGGGACGGGGGGCGCACAGATACGCAGTATTTT. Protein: CASSRDGGRTDTQYF.

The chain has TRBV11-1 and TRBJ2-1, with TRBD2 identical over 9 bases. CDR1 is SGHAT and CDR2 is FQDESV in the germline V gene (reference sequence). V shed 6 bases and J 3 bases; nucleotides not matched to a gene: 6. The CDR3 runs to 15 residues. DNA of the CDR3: TGTGCCAGCAGTTCCGGGACTAGCCTCTACAATGAGCAGTTCTTC. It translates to CASSSGTSLYNEQFF.

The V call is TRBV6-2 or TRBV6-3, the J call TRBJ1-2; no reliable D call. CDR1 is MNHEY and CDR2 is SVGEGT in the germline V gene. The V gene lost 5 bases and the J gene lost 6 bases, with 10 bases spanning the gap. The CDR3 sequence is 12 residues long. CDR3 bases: TGTGCCAGCAGTCTAGGCAATCATGGCTACACCTTC. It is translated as CASSLGNHGYTF.

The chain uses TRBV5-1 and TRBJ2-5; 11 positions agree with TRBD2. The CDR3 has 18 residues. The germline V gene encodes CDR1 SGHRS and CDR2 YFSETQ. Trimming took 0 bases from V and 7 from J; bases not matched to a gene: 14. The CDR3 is CASSLEASGGISKVTQYF. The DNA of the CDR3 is TGCGCCAGCAGCTTGGAGGCTAGCGGGGGGATCTCAAAGGTGACCCAGTACTTC.

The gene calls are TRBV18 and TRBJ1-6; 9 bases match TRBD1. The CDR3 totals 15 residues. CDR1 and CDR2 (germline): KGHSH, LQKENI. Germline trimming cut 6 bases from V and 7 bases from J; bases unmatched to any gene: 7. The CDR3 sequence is CASSLRQGENSPLHF. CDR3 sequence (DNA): TGTGCCAGCTCGCTTCGACAGGGGGAGAATTCACCCCTCCACTTT.

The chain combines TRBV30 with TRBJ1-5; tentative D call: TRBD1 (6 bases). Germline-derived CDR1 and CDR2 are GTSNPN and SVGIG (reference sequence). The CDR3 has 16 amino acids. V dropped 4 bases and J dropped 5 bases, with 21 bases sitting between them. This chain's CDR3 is CAWTPLGGHKDQPQHF. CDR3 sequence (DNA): TGTGCCTGGACCCCACTTGGGGGCCATAAAGATCAGCCCCAGCATTTT.

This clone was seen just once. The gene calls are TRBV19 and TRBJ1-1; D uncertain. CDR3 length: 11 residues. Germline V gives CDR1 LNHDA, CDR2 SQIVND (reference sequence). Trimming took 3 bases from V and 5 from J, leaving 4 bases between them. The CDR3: CASSINTEAFF. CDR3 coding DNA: TGTGCCAGTAGTATTAATACTGAAGCTTTCTTT.

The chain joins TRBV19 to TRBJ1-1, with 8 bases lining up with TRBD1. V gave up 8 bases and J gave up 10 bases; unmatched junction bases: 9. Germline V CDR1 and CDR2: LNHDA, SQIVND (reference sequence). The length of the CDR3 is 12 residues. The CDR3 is CASHDRGLRAFF. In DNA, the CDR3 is TGTGCCAGTCACGACAGGGGACTGAGAGCTTTCTTT.

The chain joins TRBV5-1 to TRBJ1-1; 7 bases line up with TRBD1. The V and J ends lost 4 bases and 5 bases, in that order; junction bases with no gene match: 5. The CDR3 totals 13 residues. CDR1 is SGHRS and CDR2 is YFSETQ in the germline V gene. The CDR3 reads CASSASGGTEAFF. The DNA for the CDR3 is TGCGCCAGCAGCGCCTCAGGGGGGACTGAAGCTTTCTTT. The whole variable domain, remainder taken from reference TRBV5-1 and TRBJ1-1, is KAGVTQTPRYLIKTRGQQVTLSCSPISGHRSVSWYQQTPGQGLQFLFEYFSETQRNKGNFPGRFSGRQFSNSRSEMNVSTLELGDSALYLCASSASGGTEAFFGQGTRLTVV.